This TCR beta chain was retrieved from a study of T cell repertoires in cytomegalovirus infection. Study in general: Selected CMV epitopes included recently identified HLA-C-restricted ones as well as well-studied HLA-B-restricted ones. Evidence of both CMV infection and a matching HLA type came from public TCR beta signatures.

Study-wide results and caveats: Carriage of CMV together with the relevant HLA was identifiable through cumulative public TCR beta family frequency. Dominating the ex vivo response were HLA-C-restricted CMV-specific TCR beta clonotypes.

V lost 3 bases to trimming and J lost 5 bases, with 14 bases between them. The length of the CDR3 is 15 residues. Via MiXCR, TCRdb re-called the reads, giving one row per CDR3 protein. The sample has a few hundred thousand distinct CDR3 sequences, about two fifths seen once. Many counts were recorded for this clonotype. The antigen is unknown. The chain has TRBV12-3 or TRBV12-4 and TRBJ2-1; D not certain. The input for sequencing was cultured PBMCs, taken from culture after CMV antigen stimulation. The receptor was derived from a human donor in good health (CMV status not recorded). Some clones in this sample may be carry-over from other donors' samples. This CDR3 reads CASSFWTNPDNEQFF. In DNA form, the CDR3 reads TGTGCCAGCAGTTTTTGGACCAACCCAGACAATGAGCAGTTCTTC.